This T cell receptor beta chain was recovered during a study of T cell responses to AZD1222 COVID-19 vaccine. Study-level points and caveats: Among the donors, most were white British and more were female, and clonal diversity was possibly underestimated.

The protocol was immunoSEQ multiplex PCR, while the TCRdb copy is restricted to in-frame clones and leaves out a portion. This table holds approximately 160,000 clones, about 91% found once. Concerning this clone itself: The antigen is unknown.

V gave up 1 base and J gave up 8 bases, with 17 bases separating them. Germline lookup yields CDR1 SGHNT and CDR2 YENEEA. This CDR3 comprises 15 residues. The V and J genes are TRBV11-3 and TRBJ1-2; D not certain. The input for sequencing was peripheral blood, taken on day 0 of AZD1222 vaccination. This receptor was identified in an adult in good health. The CDR3, as DNA: TGTGCCAGCAGCTTAGTACGGGGAACCGGAAGGGGCTACACCTTC. Its protein is CASSLVRGTGRGYTF.